Below, 25 T cell receptor beta chains from the same sample are listed, as sequenced in a study of blood T cells in healthy people across ages. The second PCR ran about 6 to 12 cycles with a sample-barcoded 5' primer and J-beta primers. Via MiXCR, TCRdb re-called the 5' RACE reads, giving one row per CDR3 protein. The sample includes 600,000 or so distinct CDR3 sequences, about 30% of them seen just once. The sequenced material came from blood. These receptors were taken from a woman aged 80 or over in good health.

This clonotype was detected many times. The V and J genes are TRBV7-2 and TRBJ2-3; D not resolved. V was clipped by 3 bases and J by 0 bases, with 13 bases between them. The CDR3 has 16 amino acids. CDR1 and CDR2 from the germline V gene are SGHTA and FQGNSA. The CDR3 DNA is TGTGCCAGCAGCTTCCGATCTTCGGCTAGCACAGATACGCAGTATTTT. This codes for CASSFRSSASTDTQYF.

The genes are TRBV4-3 and TRBJ2-7; D perhaps matches TRBD2 (7 bases). Trimming removed 1 base from V and 2 bases from J, with 12 bases in between. CDR1 LGHNA and CDR2 YSLEER come from the germline V gene. This CDR3 comprises 15 residues. The CDR3 protein is CASSQGRGGPYEQYF. Written as DNA, the CDR3 is TGCGCCAGCAGCCAAGGGAGGGGGGGCCCCTACGAGCAGTACTTC.

This clonotype was recorded many times. The chain recombines TRBV5-1 with TRBJ2-5; the match to TRBD2 covers 10 bases. Germline loops: CDR1 SGHRS, CDR2 YFSETQ. The CDR3 extends over 17 amino acids. The ends lost 0 bases at V and 9 bases at J; junction bases unmatched: 14. The DNA of the CDR3 is TGCGCCAGCAGCTTGGCTCTGTTAGCGGGGGGCCCGGGGTCCCAGTACTTC. It is translated as CASSLALLAGGPGSQYF.

This clonotype was detected only a few times. The J gene is TRBJ1-5, the V gene TRBV30; D is ambiguous. Germline-derived CDR1 and CDR2 are GTSNPN and SVGIG (reference sequence). The length of the CDR3 is 16 residues. V was cut by 2 bases and J by 2 bases, with 16 bases left in between. The DNA for the CDR3 is TGTGCCTGGAGTCACTACGGGGTTTCAGGCAATCAGCCCCAGCATTTT. Its protein is CAWSHYGVSGNQPQHF.

This clonotype was observed at least ten times. The V call is TRBV20-1, the J call TRBJ1-5; 9 bases match TRBD1. The CDR3 contains 14 residues. V dropped 3 bases and J dropped 5; count of bases not matched to a gene: 5. Germline V CDR1 and CDR2: DFQATT, SNEGSKA (reference sequence). The CDR3 coding sequence is TGCAGTGCTAGTGTGGGACAGGGTGATCAGCCCCAGCATTTT. This gives the protein CSASVGQGDQPQHF.

This clonotype was counted ten times or more. The rearrangement uses TRBV4-2 and TRBJ2-5, with a weak D call TRBD2 (6 bases). Germline CDR1 LGHNA, CDR2 YNFKEQ. CDR3 length: 16 residues. Trimming pared 4 bases from V and 3 bases from J, leaving 18 bases between. Here the CDR3 DNA reads TGTGCCAGCAGCCGGGACTCGAGCACCGGCGAAGAGACCCAGTACTTC. This translates into CASSRDSSTGEETQYF.

This clonotype was seen repeatedly, ten times or more. The chain uses TRBV20-1 and TRBJ2-7; TRBD1 agrees at 7 bases. Trimming took 3 bases from V and 2 from J; bases not matched to a gene: 7. Germline V gene sequence: CDR1 DFQATT, CDR2 SNEGSKA (reference sequence). This CDR3 spans 14 amino acids. The CDR3 nucleotides are TGCAGTGCTAGTTTCGACAGGGACCCCTACGAGCAGTACTTC. Translated, it gives CSASFDRDPYEQYF.

The J gene is TRBJ2-5, the V gene TRBV12-3 or TRBV12-4, with D perhaps matching TRBD1 (5 bases). CDR3 length equals 14 residues. V was pared by 10 bases and J by 11 bases, with 26 bases between. CDR3 in amino acids: CATRRTSSYNEQYF. For the CDR3, the DNA is TGTGCCACGCGACGGACAAGCTCCTACAATGAGCAGTACTTC.

Ten or more counts support this clonotype. The chain carries TRBV12-3 or TRBV12-4 and TRBJ2-7; 7 nucleotides agree with TRBD1. The CDR3 has 15 amino acids. J gave up 3 bases and V 3 bases, and 8 bases lay outside the gene matches. The DNA of the CDR3 is TGTGCCAGCAGTTTTGGGGACAGCAGTAACTACGAGCAGTACTTC. This sequence encodes CASSFGDSSNYEQYF.

This clonotype was seen at least ten times. The rearrangement links TRBV5-8 to TRBJ1-2; the match to TRBD1 covers 9 bases. CDR3 size: 16 residues. With V trimmed by 2 bases and J by 6 bases, 11 bases remained unmatched. Per the germline V gene, CDR1 is SGHTS and CDR2 is YDEGEE. The CDR3 sequence is CASSLLTGGFGDGYTF. The CDR3 nucleotides are TGTGCCAGCAGCTTATTAACAGGGGGCTTCGGAGATGGCTACACCTTC.

A few counts support this clonotype. The V and J genes are TRBV7-3 and TRBJ2-1, with 9 bases that match TRBD2. The length of the CDR3 is 15 residues. Unmatched junction bases numbered 10, after V lost 3 bases and J lost 10 bases. From germline, CDR1 is SGHTA and CDR2 FQGTGA. CDR3 DNA: TGTGCCAGCAGCTTGACGGCGGGGGGGCAGGGGGAGCAGTTCTTC. Its protein product is CASSLTAGGQGEQFF.

This CDR3 is CASHRTGGDDYTF. The DNA of the CDR3 is TGTGCCAGCCATCGGACGGGAGGGGATGACTACACCTTC. The genes are TRBV6-2 or TRBV6-3 and TRBJ1-2, with D perhaps matching TRBD1 (5 bases). There are 13 residues in the CDR3. The V end lost 8 bases, the J end lost 10 bases, and 20 bases lay between the germline ends. Germline loops: CDR1 MNHEY, CDR2 SVGEGT.

This clonotype came up a few times. V is TRBV11-2 and J is TRBJ1-2; D might be TRBD1 (6 bases). Germline V gives CDR1 SGHAT, CDR2 FQNNGV. V was clipped by 5 bases and J by 5 bases, with 18 bases between them. The CDR3 runs 15 residues. The CDR3: CASSPGAGVGYGYTF. The CDR3 region has the DNA TGTGCCAGCAGCCCGGGGGCCGGGGTCGGATATGGCTACACCTTC.

Comment on this clonotype: At one end the junction does not follow the germline gene, possibly because of a read error. This rearrangement joins TRBV20-1 to TRBJ1-2; TRBD1 is a possible D gene (5 bases). CDR1 DFQATT and CDR2 SNEGSKA come from the germline V gene (reference sequence). The CDR3 length is 11 residues. As DNA, the CDR3 is TGCAGTGCTCGAGGGGCTCATGGCCACACCTTC. Translation gives CSARGAHGHTF.

CDR3: CASSLGGTGTFNEQFF. The CDR3, as DNA: TGTGCCAGCAGCTTAGGGGGGACAGGGACCTTCAATGAGCAGTTCTTC. The V call is TRBV7-2, the J call TRBJ2-1, with 9 nucleotides matching TRBD1. Germline V gives CDR1 SGHTA, CDR2 FQGNSA. J lost 6 bases, V lost 1 base, and 7 bases had no gene match. CDR3 length: 16 residues.

In the case of this clonotype: One base away lies a much larger clone, so this may be a sequencing read error. The V and J genes are TRBV12-3 or TRBV12-4 and TRBJ2-3, with D perhaps TRBD1 (6 bases). There are 15 residues in the CDR3. V gave up 0 bases and J gave up 4 bases, with 11 bases separating them. The CDR3 is CASSLARGGSDTQYF. CDR3 coding DNA: TGTGCCAGCAGTTTAGCTAGAGGGGGTTCAGATACGCAGTATTTT.

As concerns this clonotype: This may arise from a read error, as a much more abundant clone is one base away. The V call is TRBV12-3 or TRBV12-4, the J call TRBJ2-5; D may match TRBD1 or TRBD2 (5 bases each). The V and J ends lost 6 bases and 0 bases respectively, with 8 bases between them. The CDR3 loop spans 13 amino acids. The CDR3 loop reads CASSGAHQETQYF. The CDR3, as DNA: TGTGCCAGCAGCGGGGCCCACCAAGAGACCCAGTACTTC.

This clonotype occurred many times. CDR3 amino acids: CASSKYGTGANVLTF. The CDR3 nucleotides are TGTGCCAGCAGCAAATACGGGACTGGGGCCAACGTCCTGACTTTC. The chain combines TRBV6-2 or TRBV6-3 with TRBJ2-6; maybe TRBD2 (5 bases). This CDR3 contains 15 residues. The V end was cut by 6 bases, the J end by 2 bases, with 11 bases between. The germline gives CDR1 MNHEY, CDR2 SVGEGT.

This sequence joins TRBV7-3 and TRBJ2-2, with D possibly being TRBD1 (5 bases). The germline V gene has CDR1 SGHTA and CDR2 FQGTGA. V was pared by 1 base and J by 6 bases, with 15 bases between. The CDR3 has 16 amino acids. The CDR3 reads CASSLIRRQGAGELFF. The CDR3, as DNA: TGTGCCAGCAGCTTAATCCGGCGCCAAGGGGCCGGGGAGCTGTTTTTT.

This clonotype was seen a few times. The rearrangement uses TRBV20-1 and TRBJ1-1, with a weak D call TRBD1 (6 bases). The CDR3 spans 12 residues. Trimming took off 3 bases at V and 11 bases at J, with 16 bases between the two ends. The germline gives CDR1 DFQATT, CDR2 SNEGSKA (reference sequence). CDR3 nucleotides: TGCAGTGCTAGGGACAGTCGGGAGCGGGCTTTCTTT. This gives the protein CSARDSRERAFF.

This clonotype was seen at least ten times. The chain joins TRBV12-3 or TRBV12-4 to TRBJ2-5, with 9 bases matching TRBD1. The CDR3 contains 16 residues. With V trimmed by 6 bases and J by 1 base, 9 bases remained unmatched. The CDR3 DNA is TGTGCCAGCAGATTCTCGGACAGGGGAGGCCAAGAGACCCAGTACTTC. The encoded protein is CASRFSDRGGQETQYF.

V gene TRBV5-1 combines with J gene TRBJ1-4; TRBD1 is a possible D gene (5 bases). The V gene lost 3 bases and the J gene lost 3 bases, with 15 bases spanning the gap. Germline CDR1 reads SGHRS; CDR2 reads YFSETQ. The CDR3 is 16 amino acids. CDR3 nucleotide sequence: TGCGCCAGCAGCTCCCAGGGCCTGCGCCCTAATGAAAAACTGTTTTTT. It encodes CASSSQGLRPNEKLFF.

This chain connects TRBV20-1 to TRBJ2-5; D tentatively reads TRBD1 or TRBD2 (6 bases each). The V gene's germline CDR1 is DFQATT and CDR2 SNEGSKA (reference sequence). The CDR3 has 12 residues. The V end lost 6 bases, the J end lost 1 base, and 9 bases lay between the germline ends. CDR3 amino acids: CSAGGSQETQYF. CDR3 in DNA: TGCAGTGCAGGGGGGAGCCAAGAGACCCAGTACTTC.

As regards this clonotype: One base away lies a much larger clone, so this may be a sequencing read error. The chain joins TRBV18 to TRBJ2-4; TRBD1 aligns across 7 bases. The end of the DNA aligns better with TRBJ2-5, so the J call may be wrong. This CDR3 is built from 16 residues. Looked up from germline, CDR1 is KGHSH and CDR2 is LQKENI. In nucleotides, the CDR3 is TGTGCCAGCTCACCATTTATGAGGACAGGACGAGAGACCCAGTACTTC. It specifies CASSPFMRTGRETQYF.

In this sample, this clonotype turned up many times. V gene TRBV5-1 combines with J gene TRBJ1-2; D unresolved. Germline CDR1 SGHRS, CDR2 YFSETQ. V lost 1 base and J 8 bases, leaving 27 bases between the germline ends. The CDR3 is 18 amino acids. Here the CDR3 reads CASSLRAVQTQYDRGYTF. CDR3 bases: TGCGCCAGCAGCTTGCGGGCAGTCCAGACCCAGTACGATCGGGGCTACACCTTC.